One and the same sample provided the 5 T cell receptor beta chains below, sequenced in a study of blood T cell repertoires in COVID-19. Using immunoSEQ multiplex PCR, the repertoire was profiled, and TCRdb retains in-frame clones only, with some absent. The sample carries fewer than 250,000 clones, around 85% recorded once. The sequenced sample consisted of PBMCs or T cells enriched from blood (not recorded which). Receptors originate from a woman in her twenties or thirties who had recovered from COVID-19.

The chain recombines TRBV28 with TRBJ1-2; TRBD1 matches at 12 bases. Trimming cost V 1 base and J 5 bases; bases outside gene matches: 5. The V gene's germline CDR1 is MDHEN and CDR2 SYDVKM. The CDR3 runs 16 residues. CDR3 sequence reads: CASSLSGTGGDYGYTF. CDR3 nucleotides: TGTGCCAGCAGTTTATCCGGGACAGGGGGCGATTATGGCTACACCTTC.

This chain links TRBV27 with TRBJ2-5; 10 bases map to TRBD2. Germline V gene data show CDR1 as MNHEY and CDR2 as SMNVEV (reference sequence). This CDR3 is built from 9 residues. Trimming at V came to 10 bases and at J to 13 bases, leaving 3 bases not matched to a gene. The DNA for the CDR3 is TGTGCCATCCTAGCGGGAGTGTACTTC. The encoded protein is CAILAGVYF.

V gene TRBV28 combines with J gene TRBJ1-1, with 9 bases that match TRBD1. Germline lookup yields CDR1 MDHEN and CDR2 SYDVKM. The V segment lost 7 bases and the J segment 4 bases; nucleotides outside the gene matches: 4. The CDR3 is 13 amino acids. The CDR3 nucleotides are TGTGCCAGCAAGACAGGGGGTTTCACTGAAGCTTTCTTT. Its translation is CASKTGGFTEAFF.

The CDR3 DNA is TGTGCCAGCAGCAACGGTCCGCCCTACGAGCAGTACGTC. This encodes CASSNGPPYEQYV. This chain links TRBV21-1 with TRBJ2-7; TRBD2 is the table's D call and was not checked against the DNA. TRBV21-1 is flagged as a pseudogene. The CDR3 runs 13 residues.

The V gene is TRBV24-1, the J gene TRBJ2-1, with 7 bases fitting TRBD2. CDR1 KGHDR and CDR2 SFDVKD come from the germline V gene. The CDR3 extends over 16 amino acids. V trimming: 0 bases; J trimming: 8 bases; junction bases outside the gene matches: 9. The CDR3 sequence is CATSDLYGAAGDEQFF. CDR3 coding DNA: TGTGCCACCAGTGATTTGTACGGGGCCGCGGGGGATGAGCAGTTCTTC.